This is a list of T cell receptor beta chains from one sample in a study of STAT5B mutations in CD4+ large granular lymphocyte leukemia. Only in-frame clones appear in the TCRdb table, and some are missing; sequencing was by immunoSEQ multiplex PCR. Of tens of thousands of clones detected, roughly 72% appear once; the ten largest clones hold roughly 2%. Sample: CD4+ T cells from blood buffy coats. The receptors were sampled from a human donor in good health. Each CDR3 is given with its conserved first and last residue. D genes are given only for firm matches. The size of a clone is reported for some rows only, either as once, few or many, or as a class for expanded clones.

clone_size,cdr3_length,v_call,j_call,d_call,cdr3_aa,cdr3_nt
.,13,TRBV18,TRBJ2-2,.,CASSRAGTGELFF,TGTGCCAGCTCAAGGGCAGGCACCGGGGAGCTGTTTTTT
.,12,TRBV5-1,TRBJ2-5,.,CASRRTQETQYF,TGCGCCAGCAGACGGACCCAAGAGACCCAGTACTTC
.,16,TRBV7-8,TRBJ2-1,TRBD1,CASSPAGTAIINEQFF,TGTGCCAGCAGCCCCGCCGGGACAGCGATTATCAATGAGCAGTTCTTC
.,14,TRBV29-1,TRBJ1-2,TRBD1,CSVADRGGTYGYTF,TGCAGCGTTGCTGACAGGGGCGGGACCTATGGCTACACCTTC
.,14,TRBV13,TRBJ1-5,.,CASSLGGGDQPQHF,TGTGCCAGCAGCCTCGGGGGAGGGGATCAGCCCCAGCATTTT
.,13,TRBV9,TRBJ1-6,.,CASSEGTFSPLHF,TGTGCCAGCAGCGAGGGGACGTTTTCACCCCTCCACTTT
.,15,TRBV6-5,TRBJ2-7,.,CASSRKPGIDHEQYF,TGTGCCAGCAGCCGAAAACCCGGAATCGACCACGAGCAGTACTTC
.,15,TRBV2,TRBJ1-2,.,CASRKSGSRPGGYTF,TGTGCCAGCAGGAAATCGGGATCCCGCCCAGGGGGCTACACCTTC
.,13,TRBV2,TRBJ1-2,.,CASIGGTNYGYTF,TGTGCCAGCATTGGTGGTACTAACTATGGCTACACCTTC
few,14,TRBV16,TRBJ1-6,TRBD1,CASSQATGHSPLHF,TGTGCCAGCAGCCAGGCGACAGGGCATTCACCCCTCCACTTT
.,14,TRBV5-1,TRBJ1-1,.,CASSFGQKNTEAFF,TGCGCCAGCAGCTTCGGACAGAAGAACACTGAAGCTTTCTTT
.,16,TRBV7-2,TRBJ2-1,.,CASSLGRRRGQHEQFF,TGTGCCAGCAGCTTAGGCCGCCGTAGGGGCCAGCATGAGCAGTTCTTC
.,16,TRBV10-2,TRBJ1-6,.,CASSPTPVIPNSPLHF,TGCGCCAGCAGCCCTACCCCAGTAATTCCTAATTCACCCCTCCACTTT
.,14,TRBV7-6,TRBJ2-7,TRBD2,CASSLRIAGGEQYF,TGTGCCAGCAGCTTACGTATAGCGGGGGGCGAGCAGTACTTC
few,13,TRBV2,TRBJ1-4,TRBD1,CASGTGVNEKLFF,TGTGCCAGTGGGACAGGGGTTAATGAAAAACTGTTTTTT
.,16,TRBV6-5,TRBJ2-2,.,CASSYSRATNTGELFF,TGTGCCAGCAGTTACTCGAGGGCTACGAACACCGGGGAGCTGTTTTTT